The T cell receptor (beta chain) under discussion was sequenced for a study of blood T cell repertoires in COVID-19. The length of the CDR3 is 13 residues. Germline V gene lookup returns CDR1 LNHDA and CDR2 SQIVND (reference sequence). V shed 3 bases and J shed 4 bases, with 9 bases lying between them. TCRdb's copy holds only in-frame clones and misses some; the assay was immunoSEQ multiplex PCR. The repertoire has about 230,000 clones, around 78% of them found once; the top ten carry approximately 2.6%. The TCR sequence derives from a woman in her 70s with active or convalescent COVID-19. The sequenced material came from peripheral blood. The chain couples TRBV19 to TRBJ1-1; no clear D gene. DNA for the CDR3: TGTGCCAGTAGTATGGCCCGGGGCACTGAAGCTTTCTTT. Translated: CASSMARGTEAFF.